This is a list of T cell receptor beta chains from one sample in a study of CD8 T cells in ankylosing spondylitis. TCRdb ran MiXCR on the 5' RACE reads and lists one entry per CDR3 protein. This repertoire shows around 490,000 distinct CDR3 sequences, under 5.5% found once; its top ten account for roughly 3.3%. Sequencing was performed on blood, either unsorted or a sorted T cell fraction (not recorded which). All receptors come from a male donor with ankylosing spondylitis. Each CDR3 is given with its conserved first and last residue. Each record gives: D gene, CDR3 length, J gene, V gene, clone size, CDR3 protein, CDR3 DNA. The D gene is left open where the match is weak. Only part of the rows carry a size: once, few, many, or a class if the clone is expanded.

d_call: TRBD2
cdr3_length: 17
j_call: TRBJ2-2
v_call: TRBV15
clone_size: many
cdr3_aa: CATSRSFSAGPTGELFF
cdr3_nt: TGTGCCACCAGCCGAAGCTTCTCAGCGGGGCCGACCGGGGAGCTGTTTTTT

d_call: -
cdr3_length: 14
j_call: TRBJ2-7
v_call: TRBV5-5
clone_size: many
cdr3_aa: CASSLRQLSYEQYF
cdr3_nt: TGTGCCAGCAGCTTGCGTCAACTTTCCTACGAGCAGTACTTC

d_call: -
cdr3_length: 13
j_call: TRBJ2-5
v_call: TRBV7-9
clone_size: many
cdr3_aa: CASSLRPKETQYF
cdr3_nt: TGTGCCAGCAGCTTAAGGCCTAAAGAGACCCAGTACTTC

d_call: TRBD1
cdr3_length: 13
j_call: TRBJ2-5
v_call: TRBV20-1
clone_size: many
cdr3_aa: CSAETGLSGTQYF
cdr3_nt: TGCAGTGCTGAGACAGGGCTGTCTGGGACCCAGTACTTC

d_call: -
cdr3_length: 15
j_call: TRBJ2-1
v_call: TRBV29-1
clone_size: many
cdr3_aa: CSVEGTPGNYNEQFF
cdr3_nt: TGCAGCGTTGAGGGAACACCGGGGAATTACAATGAGCAGTTCTTC

d_call: -
cdr3_length: 15
j_call: TRBJ2-7
v_call: TRBV5-1
clone_size: few
cdr3_aa: CASSLRTPGEGEQYF
cdr3_nt: TGCGCCAGCAGCTTGAGGACACCAGGGGAGGGCGAGCAGTACTTC

d_call: -
cdr3_length: 13
j_call: TRBJ1-4
v_call: TRBV5-1
clone_size: many
cdr3_aa: CASSPGTPEKLFF
cdr3_nt: TGCGCCAGCAGCCCCGGGACACCCGAAAAACTGTTTTTT

d_call: -
cdr3_length: 14
j_call: TRBJ2-1
v_call: TRBV9
clone_size: many
cdr3_aa: CASSVSPGNNEQFF
cdr3_nt: TGTGCCAGCAGCGTAAGCCCTGGAAACAATGAGCAGTTCTTC

d_call: TRBD1
cdr3_length: 15
j_call: TRBJ2-7
v_call: TRBV6-1
clone_size: many
cdr3_aa: CASKTPGQGVNEQYF
cdr3_nt: TGTGCCAGCAAAACACCGGGACAGGGGGTCAACGAGCAGTACTTC

d_call: -
cdr3_length: 15
j_call: TRBJ2-1
v_call: TRBV6-1
clone_size: many
cdr3_aa: CASSPRRQDTNEQFF
cdr3_nt: TGTGCCAGCAGTCCCCGCCGACAGGATACCAATGAGCAGTTCTTC

d_call: -
cdr3_length: 13
j_call: TRBJ1-1
v_call: TRBV6-6
clone_size: -
cdr3_aa: CASSTYWNTEAFF
cdr3_nt: TGTGCCAGCAGTACCTACTGGAACACTGAAGCTTTCTTT